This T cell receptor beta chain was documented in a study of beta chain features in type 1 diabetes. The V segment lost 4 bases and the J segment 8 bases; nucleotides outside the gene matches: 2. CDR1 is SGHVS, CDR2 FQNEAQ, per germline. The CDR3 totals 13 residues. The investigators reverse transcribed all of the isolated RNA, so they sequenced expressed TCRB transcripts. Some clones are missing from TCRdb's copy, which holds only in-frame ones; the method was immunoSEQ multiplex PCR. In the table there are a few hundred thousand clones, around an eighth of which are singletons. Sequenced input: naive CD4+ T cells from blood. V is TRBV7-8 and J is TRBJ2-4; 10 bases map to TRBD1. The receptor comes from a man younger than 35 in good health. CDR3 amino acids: CASSWGTGDIQYF. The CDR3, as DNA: TGTGCCAGCAGCTGGGGGACAGGGGACATTCAGTACTTC.